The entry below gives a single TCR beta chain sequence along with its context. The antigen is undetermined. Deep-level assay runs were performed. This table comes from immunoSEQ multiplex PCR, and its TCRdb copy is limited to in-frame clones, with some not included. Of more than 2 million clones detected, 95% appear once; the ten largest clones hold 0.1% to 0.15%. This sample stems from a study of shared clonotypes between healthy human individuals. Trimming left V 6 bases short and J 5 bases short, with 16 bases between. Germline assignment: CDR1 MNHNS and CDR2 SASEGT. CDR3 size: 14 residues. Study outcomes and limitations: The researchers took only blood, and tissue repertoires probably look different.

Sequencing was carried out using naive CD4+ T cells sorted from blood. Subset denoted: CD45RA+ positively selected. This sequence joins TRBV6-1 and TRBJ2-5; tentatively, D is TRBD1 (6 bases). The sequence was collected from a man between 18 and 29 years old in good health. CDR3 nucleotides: TGTGCCAGCAGGGAATACAGGGATGGGGAGACCCAGTACTTC. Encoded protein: CASREYRDGETQYF.